These 16 T cell receptor beta chains came from one sample sequenced in a study of T-cell reconstitution after alpha-beta-depleted transplantation in children. Unique molecular identifiers were built into the TCRbeta library. TCRdb independently ran MiXCR on the PCR reads; one entry per CDR3 protein. The data show more than 250,000 distinct CDR3 sequences, roughly 9.5% seen once. The source was PBMCs from the stem cell graft donor, collected from the stem cell graft. These receptors were obtained from a human donor who donated a stem cell graft to a child with SCID.

This sequence joins TRBV6-1 and TRBJ2-5; possibly TRBD1 for D (6 bases). CDR1 and CDR2 from the germline V gene are MNHNS and SASEGT. CDR3 length: 16 amino acids. Deletions cut 6 bases from V and 0 bases from J, with 17 bases between. This CDR3 reads CASSVGWTEYQETQYF. The DNA of the CDR3 is TGTGCCAGCAGCGTGGGGTGGACAGAGTACCAAGAGACCCAGTACTTC.

This clonotype was seen many times. V usage is TRBV10-3 and J usage is TRBJ2-1; D may be TRBD1 (6 bases). The germline V and J ends were trimmed by 6 bases and 5 bases, with 14 bases remaining between them. Germline V gives CDR1 ENHRY, CDR2 SYGVKD. The CDR3 extends over 14 amino acids. CDR3 coding DNA: TGTGCCATCAGGGAACAGGGACCGAACAATGAGCAGTTCTTC. This sequence encodes CAIREQGPNNEQFF.

There are a few counts of this clonotype. V is TRBV5-1 and J is TRBJ2-7; D unresolved. Between the trimmed V and J ends, which lost 0 bases and 3 bases, there was a span of 10 bases. The germline gives CDR1 SGHRS, CDR2 YFSETQ. This CDR3 spans 14 amino acids. This CDR3 is CASSLVLGSYEQYF. Written as DNA, the CDR3 is TGCGCCAGCAGCTTGGTCTTAGGCAGCTACGAGCAGTACTTC. Drawing the rest from reference TRBV5-1 and TRBJ2-7, the complete variable domain is KAGVTQTPRYLIKTRGQQVTLSCSPISGHRSVSWYQQTPGQGLQFLFEYFSETQRNKGNFPGRFSGRQFSNSRSEMNVSTLELGDSALYLCASSLVLGSYEQYFGPGTRLTVT.

This clonotype showed up many times. This sequence joins TRBV12-3 or TRBV12-4 and TRBJ2-7; TRBD1 aligns across 11 bases. This CDR3 is 16 amino acids long. The V segment lost 0 bases and the J segment 5 bases; nucleotides outside the gene matches: 6. The CDR3 bases are TGTGCCAGCAGTTTAGCCCGGACAGGGGGCCGCAACGAGCAGTACTTC. Translation: CASSLARTGGRNEQYF.

The V call is TRBV12-3 or TRBV12-4, the J call TRBJ1-1; D might be TRBD1 (5 bases). The CDR3 consists of 11 residues. V was cut by 6 bases and J by 8 bases, with 10 bases left in between. In nucleotides, the CDR3 is TGTGCCAGCAGACTAGGGGCGGAAGCTTTCTTT. Encoded protein: CASRLGAEAFF.

This clonotype was counted only a few times. This sequence joins TRBV2 and TRBJ2-7, with 10 bases lining up with TRBD1. Trimming at V came to 2 bases and at J to 3 bases, leaving 4 bases not matched to a gene. Per germline, CDR1 SNHLY and CDR2 FYNNEI. The CDR3 length is 15 residues. CDR3 sequence: CASSERGQGIYEQYF. Written as DNA, the CDR3 is TGTGCCAGCAGTGAACGGGGACAGGGGATCTACGAGCAGTACTTC.

A few counts support this clonotype. CDR3 coding DNA: TGTGCCAGCAGGCCGACTAGCGGGGGCCTAAGCTCCTACAATGAGCAGTTCTTC. Translation: CASRPTSGGLSSYNEQFF. V is TRBV12-3 or TRBV12-4 and J is TRBJ2-1; 12 positions match TRBD2. J was trimmed by 0 bases and V by 6 bases; bases with no gene match: 9. The length of the CDR3 is 18 residues.

J is TRBJ1-5 and V is TRBV6-5; no definite D call. This CDR3 is built from 14 residues. Germline CDR1 and CDR2: MNHEY and SVGAGI. Trimming took off 2 bases at V and 5 bases at J, with 10 bases between the two ends. This CDR3 reads CASSYTVADQPQHF. The CDR3 DNA reads TGTGCCAGCAGTTACACAGTAGCGGATCAGCCCCAGCATTTT.

The V call is TRBV5-1, the J call TRBJ2-4; tentatively, D is TRBD1 (6 bases). CDR1 SGHRS and CDR2 YFSETQ come from the germline V gene. The germline V and J ends were trimmed by 5 bases and 5 bases, with 17 bases remaining between them. The CDR3 runs 15 residues. CDR3 amino acids: CASRPITAGENIQYF. In DNA, the CDR3 is TGCGCCAGCAGGCCAATCACGGCAGGGGAAAACATTCAGTACTTC.

This clonotype was seen only a few times. The chain recombines TRBV20-1 with TRBJ2-7; 11 bases match TRBD1. The trim removed 3 bases at V and 3 bases at J, leaving 7 bases unmatched. Per germline, CDR1 DFQATT and CDR2 SNEGSKA (reference sequence). CDR3 length equals 15 residues. CDR3 residues: CSASLPGTGGYEQYF. The CDR3 coding sequence is TGCAGTGCTAGCTTACCCGGGACAGGGGGCTACGAGCAGTACTTC.

This clonotype was seen ten or more times. The rearrangement links TRBV12-3 or TRBV12-4 to TRBJ2-5; 13 positions match TRBD2. The V and J ends lost 3 bases and 3 bases, in that order; junction bases with no gene match: 1. This CDR3 is built from 15 residues. Here the CDR3 DNA reads TGTGCCAGCAGTTTTGGGACTAGCGGGGAAGAGACCCAGTACTTC. Translation: CASSFGTSGEETQYF.

This clonotype was detected a few times. CDR3 in amino acids: CATSTWTGTSNEQFF. The CDR3 DNA reads TGTGCCACCAGCACTTGGACAGGGACAAGCAATGAGCAGTTCTTC. The genes are TRBV15 and TRBJ2-1; TRBD1 aligns across 8 bases. The V gene end was trimmed by 4 bases and the J gene end by 6 bases; junction bases not matched to a gene: 8. CDR1 is LNHNV and CDR2 is YYDKDF in the germline V gene (reference sequence). The CDR3 consists of 15 residues.

The rearrangement links TRBV3-1 to TRBJ1-2, with D possibly matching TRBD1 (5 bases). The germline CDR1 and CDR2 sequences are LGHDT and YNNKEL (reference sequence). This CDR3 is built from 15 residues. Between the trimmed V and J ends, which lost 0 bases and 5 bases, there was a span of 13 bases. CDR3 protein: CASSQDAQAVYGYTF. The CDR3 nucleotides are TGTGCCAGCAGCCAAGATGCACAGGCCGTTTATGGCTACACCTTC.

This clonotype was found a few times. The V gene is TRBV5-4, the J gene TRBJ2-2; 9 positions agree with TRBD1. Germline CDR1 and CDR2: SGHNT and YYREEE (reference sequence). Trimming cost V 4 bases and J 4 bases; bases outside gene matches: 8. This CDR3 has 16 residues. DNA for the CDR3: TGTGCCAGCAGCCGGCCAGCACAGGGGGCCACCGGGGAGCTGTTTTTT. It is translated as CASSRPAQGATGELFF.

This clonotype was counted many times. The J gene is TRBJ1-1, the V gene TRBV12-3 or TRBV12-4; D is undetermined. The length of the CDR3 is 14 residues. The V gene lost 1 base and the J gene lost 8 bases, with 14 bases spanning the gap. The CDR3 reads CASSLVLQIGEAFF. CDR3 DNA sequence: TGTGCCAGCAGTTTAGTCTTGCAAATTGGGGAAGCTTTCTTT.

This rearrangement joins TRBV14 to TRBJ2-7; TRBD2 aligns across 8 bases. The CDR3 has 14 residues. Unmatched junction bases numbered 8, after V lost 4 bases and J lost 6 bases. Germline CDR1 SGHDN, CDR2 FVKESK. The CDR3 reads CASSRTSIASEQYF. In DNA form, the CDR3 reads TGTGCCAGCAGCCGGACTAGCATAGCCTCCGAGCAGTACTTC.